This T cell receptor (beta chain) was observed in a study of graft-versus-host responses after intestinal transplantation. Study as a whole: Multivisceral, liver-intestinal, or isolated intestinal grafts went to recipients.

In regard to this clone: As yet, its antigen is unknown.

Regarding the study as a whole: Graft-versus-host to host-versus-graft clonal ratios in allografts were high in patients with graft-donor T cell macrochimerism. Peak GvH clone levels in circulation were associated with early post-transplant HvG declines. GvH clonotypes were identified within recipient marrow, with a subset emerging first in ileum or blood.

Data came from immunoSEQ multiplex PCR; TCRdb stores just in-frame clones and leaves some out. Among about 70,000 clones listed, 90% were seen once. This CDR3 is built from 15 residues. The ends were cut back, 0 bases at V and 5 bases at J, with 14 bases in the middle. In germline, CDR1 is MNHEY, CDR2 SVGAGI. The clonotype originates from a human donor who was the organ donor for an intestinal transplant. The sample in question was unstimulated CD8+ T cells sorted from spleen or lymph node cells, obtained before transplant. V and J are TRBV6-5 and TRBJ2-7; D is uncertain. CDR3 sequence: CASSYSNGRYHEQYV. Written as DNA, the CDR3 is TGTGCCAGCAGTTACTCAAACGGCAGGTACCACGAGCAGTACGTC.